The rows below give T cell receptor beta chains drawn from one sample of a study of blood T cell repertoires in COVID-19. Sequencing used immunoSEQ multiplex PCR; TCRdb keeps in-frame clones, though not all of them. The table has roughly 17,000 clones, approximately 86% seen once. Specimen: peripheral blood. The receptors originated from a human donor in a cohort sampled during active COVID-19. Each CDR3 is given without its conserved first and last residue.

j_call v_call cdr3_aa
TRBJ2-7 TRBV3-1/TRBV3-2 ASSQRGYEQY
TRBJ2-1 TRBV24-1 ATSNGGISEQF
TRBJ1-1 TRBV4-3 ASSQRVQAWGTEAF
TRBJ2-3 TRBV2 ASKWDIDRGLGDTQY
TRBJ2-4 TRBV18 ASSPPGQGFENIQY
TRBJ1-4 TRBV27 ASSGGVGLF
TRBJ2-7 TRBV7-2 ASSLGTLDYEQY
TRBJ2-7 TRBV4-3 ASSQYYQGVYEQY
TRBJ2-3 TRBV6-2/TRBV6-3 ASSYSQGQGWFSTDTQY
TRBJ2-7 TRBV6-5 ASSLTGSAVSYEQY